The clone carrying this T cell receptor (beta chain) was observed a few times. No antigen is known for it. This sample stems from a study of blood T cells in healthy people across ages. A J-beta primer mix and a sample-barcoded 5' primer were used in a second PCR of about 7 to 12 cycles. One entry per CDR3 protein, called by TCRdb with MiXCR from the 5' RACE reads. The sample includes 600,000 to 1,000,000 distinct CDR3 sequences, about three fifths of them seen just once. Whole-study results and caveats: Total diversity from one million sequenced T cells was likely underestimated. Higher diversity, along with more naive CD4+ cells, distinguished long-lived donors from aged donors.

V gave up 1 base and J gave up 3 bases; unmatched junction bases: 2. Per the germline V gene, CDR1 is LGHNA and CDR2 is YNFKEQ. This CDR3 comprises 14 residues. The clonotype comes from a man aged 25 to 40 in good health. Sequencing was performed on blood. This rearrangement joins TRBV4-2 to TRBJ2-5, with 7 bases fitting TRBD1. As DNA, the CDR3 is TGTGCCAGCAGCCAAGCCGGGACAGAAGAGACCCAGTACTTC. This translates into CASSQAGTEETQYF.